This T cell receptor (beta chain) appears in the sequencing data of a study of T cell responses to AZD1222 COVID-19 vaccine. Study-wide points: No repertoire was sampled before or during the peak T cell response, only after it. Spike as a whole was targeted by vaccine-associated CD4 TCRs, dominant at 160-218 and 743-854. At baseline, just a handful of AZD1222 recipients tested seropositive. Spike-specific TCRs gained breadth and depth after people received two AZD1222 doses.

This clone was detected once. Its specificity is not known. Only in-frame clones appear in the TCRdb table, and some are missing; sequencing was by immunoSEQ multiplex PCR. This sample carries 90,000 to 110,000 clones, 70% to 90% of them seen once, and the ten largest clones take around 4.5%. Sequenced material: peripheral blood, taken 28 days after the second AZD1222 dose. The clonotype was recovered from an adult who received the AZD1222 COVID-19 vaccine.

CDR3 loop: CASSVVGGATTDTQYF. In DNA form, the CDR3 reads TGTGCCAGCAGCGTAGTTGGGGGCGCAACTACAGATACGCAGTATTTT. The chain links TRBV9 to TRBJ2-3, with TRBD1 as a possible D gene (6 bases). Germline values: CDR1 SGDLS, CDR2 YYNGEE. The ends were cut back, 0 bases at V and 3 bases at J, with 14 bases in the middle. The CDR3 is made up of 16 amino acids.